A selection of T cell receptor beta chains follows, all from one sample in a study of cytomegalovirus exposure and HLA in healthy donors. Profiled with immunoSEQ multiplex PCR; TCRdb holds only in-frame clones, not every one. The table shows 75,000 to 100,000 clones, with around 60% occurring only once. The specimen was PBMCs. Every receptor here comes from a man aged 55-75 years in good health and CMV-seronegative. Each CDR3 is given with its conserved first and last residue. A D gene is named only where the DNA matches it firmly. Clone size is not always given. Where it is, it says once, few, many or a class for expanded clones.

j_gene: TRBJ2-3; abundance: -; d_gene: TRBD2; v_gene: TRBV6-5; CDR3nt: TGTGCCAGCAGTTTTAGCGGGAGGGGCACAGATACGCAGTATTTT; CDR3aa: CASSFSGRGTDTQYF
j_gene: TRBJ1-1; abundance: -; d_gene: -; v_gene: TRBV9; CDR3nt: TGTGCCAGCAGCACAGCCGGGGTGACTGAAGCTTTCTTT; CDR3aa: CASSTAGVTEAFF
j_gene: TRBJ2-1; abundance: -; d_gene: -; v_gene: TRBV5-1; CDR3nt: TGCGCCAGCAGCGGGGAAGCAGGGTACAATGAGCAGTTCTTC; CDR3aa: CASSGEAGYNEQFF
j_gene: TRBJ2-7; abundance: -; d_gene: -; v_gene: TRBV30; CDR3nt: TGTGCCTGGAGTACTGGGGGCGCCGTCTACGAGCAGTACTTC; CDR3aa: CAWSTGGAVYEQYF
j_gene: TRBJ2-5; abundance: -; d_gene: -; v_gene: TRBV30; CDR3nt: TGTGCCTGGAGCCGGCAGGGCGGTGAGACCCAGTACTTC; CDR3aa: CAWSRQGGETQYF
j_gene: TRBJ2-7; abundance: -; d_gene: TRBD2; v_gene: TRBV19; CDR3nt: TGTGCCAGTAGTATACGAGGCGGGAGTGACTACGAGCAGTACTTC; CDR3aa: CASSIRGGSDYEQYF
j_gene: TRBJ1-1; abundance: -; d_gene: TRBD1; v_gene: TRBV4-2; CDR3nt: TGTGCCAGCAGCCGAACCGGGACAGGGAGTACTGAAGCTTTCTTT; CDR3aa: CASSRTGTGSTEAFF
j_gene: TRBJ2-3; abundance: -; d_gene: TRBD2; v_gene: TRBV5-1; CDR3nt: TGCGCCAGCAGCTCCATACTAGCGATAGGGACAGATACGCAGTATTTT; CDR3aa: CASSSILAIGTDTQYF
j_gene: TRBJ1-1; abundance: few; d_gene: -; v_gene: TRBV5-1; CDR3nt: TGCGCCAGCAGCTTCTTACAGGGCACTGAAGCTTTCTTT; CDR3aa: CASSFLQGTEAFF
j_gene: TRBJ2-7; abundance: -; d_gene: -; v_gene: TRBV19; CDR3nt: TGTGCCACGTCCGTAGGGGAGGCCCGCCTGGGGGAGCAGTACTTC; CDR3aa: CATSVGEARLGEQYF
j_gene: TRBJ1-2; abundance: -; d_gene: TRBD1; v_gene: TRBV5-1; CDR3nt: TGCGCCAGCAGTTTCCTACAGGGGGCGCGGGGCTACACCTTC; CDR3aa: CASSFLQGARGYTF
j_gene: TRBJ2-3; abundance: -; d_gene: TRBD1; v_gene: TRBV25-1; CDR3nt: TGTGCCAGCAGTGGTCGGACAGGGGGAACAGATACGCAGTATTTT; CDR3aa: CASSGRTGGTDTQYF
j_gene: TRBJ1-1; abundance: -; d_gene: TRBD1; v_gene: TRBV7-6; CDR3nt: TGTGCCAGCAGCACAGGGGGCACTGAAGCTTTCTTT; CDR3aa: CASSTGGTEAFF
j_gene: TRBJ2-3; abundance: few; d_gene: TRBD2; v_gene: TRBV18; CDR3nt: TGTGCCAGCTCACCGACTAGCGGGGAGACAGATACGCAGTATTTT; CDR3aa: CASSPTSGETDTQYF
j_gene: TRBJ2-7; abundance: few; d_gene: TRBD1; v_gene: TRBV6-5; CDR3nt: TGTGCCAGCAGTTACTTTGGGACAGGTGCCAACGAGCAGTACTTC; CDR3aa: CASSYFGTGANEQYF
j_gene: TRBJ2-7; abundance: -; d_gene: TRBD2; v_gene: TRBV6-5; CDR3nt: TGTGCCAGCAGTTACCTGGGACTAGCGTACGAGCAGTACTTC; CDR3aa: CASSYLGLAYEQYF
j_gene: TRBJ1-2; abundance: -; d_gene: TRBD1; v_gene: TRBV2; CDR3nt: TGTGCCAGCAGTTCCCGGACAGGAGTAAACTATGGCTACACCTTC; CDR3aa: CASSSRTGVNYGYTF
j_gene: TRBJ2-4; abundance: -; d_gene: -; v_gene: TRBV6-5; CDR3nt: TGTGCCAGCAGTCGAACTGCCGGGGTAACAAACATTCAGTACTTC; CDR3aa: CASSRTAGVTNIQYF
j_gene: TRBJ2-3; abundance: -; d_gene: -; v_gene: TRBV10-1; CDR3nt: TGCGCCAGCAGTGCCCTCAGCGTCACAGATACGCAGTATTTT; CDR3aa: CASSALSVTDTQYF
j_gene: TRBJ2-5; abundance: few; d_gene: TRBD2; v_gene: TRBV9; CDR3nt: TGTGCCAGCAGCGTATACAGGACTAGCGGACAAGAGACCCAGTACTTC; CDR3aa: CASSVYRTSGQETQYF
j_gene: TRBJ1-1; abundance: -; d_gene: -; v_gene: TRBV18; CDR3nt: TGTGCCAGCTCACCACTCAGTCTGGAGCTCGGTGAAGCTTTCTTT; CDR3aa: CASSPLSLELGEAFF
j_gene: TRBJ2-7; abundance: few; d_gene: -; v_gene: TRBV19; CDR3nt: TGTGCCAGTAGTAACCAACAGGGTTACGAGCAGTACTTC; CDR3aa: CASSNQQGYEQYF
j_gene: TRBJ1-2; abundance: -; d_gene: TRBD1; v_gene: TRBV28; CDR3nt: TGTGCCAGCAGGGGACAGGGGGTGATTCACTATGGCTACACCTTC; CDR3aa: CASRGQGVIHYGYTF
j_gene: TRBJ2-7; abundance: -; d_gene: -; v_gene: TRBV7-9; CDR3nt: TGTGCCAGCAGCCCACTGCTCTACGAGCAGTACTTC; CDR3aa: CASSPLLYEQYF
j_gene: TRBJ1-2; abundance: -; d_gene: -; v_gene: TRBV5-6; CDR3nt: TGTGCCAGCAGCTCGCCAGGGCTTTCCTATGGCTACACCTTC; CDR3aa: CASSSPGLSYGYTF
j_gene: TRBJ1-2; abundance: -; d_gene: -; v_gene: TRBV28; CDR3nt: TGTGCCAGCAGTTTGTCGGGCTATGGCTACACCTTC; CDR3aa: CASSLSGYGYTF
j_gene: TRBJ1-5; abundance: -; d_gene: TRBD1; v_gene: TRBV28; CDR3nt: TGTGCCAGCAGTTTTGGGGCAGGGGGACTTAATCAGCCCCAGCATTTT; CDR3aa: CASSFGAGGLNQPQHF
j_gene: TRBJ2-5; abundance: -; d_gene: TRBD2; v_gene: TRBV6-1; CDR3nt: TGTGCCAGCAGTGGTTCTAGCGGAGAGACCCAGTACTTC; CDR3aa: CASSGSSGETQYF
j_gene: TRBJ2-5; abundance: -; d_gene: -; v_gene: TRBV11-1; CDR3nt: TGTGCCAGCAGCTTAACAGAAGAGACCCAGTACTTC; CDR3aa: CASSLTEETQYF
j_gene: TRBJ2-7; abundance: few; d_gene: -; v_gene: TRBV6-5; CDR3nt: TGTGCCAGCAGTGAACAGACAGTAACCTACGAGCAGTACTTC; CDR3aa: CASSEQTVTYEQYF
j_gene: TRBJ2-5; abundance: -; d_gene: TRBD2; v_gene: TRBV5-1; CDR3nt: TGCGCCAGCAGCTTGGGCGTGGCGACTAGCGGGGGACAAGAGACCCAATACTTC; CDR3aa: CASSLGVATSGGQETQYF
j_gene: TRBJ2-2; abundance: -; d_gene: TRBD2; v_gene: TRBV7-9; CDR3nt: TGTGCCAGCAGGATACTAGCGGGAGTCACCGGGGAGCTGTTTTTT; CDR3aa: CASRILAGVTGELFF
j_gene: TRBJ2-3; abundance: few; d_gene: -; v_gene: TRBV5-1; CDR3nt: TGCGCCAGCAGCTTGTCCGGGGATGGCACAGATACGCAGTATTTT; CDR3aa: CASSLSGDGTDTQYF
j_gene: TRBJ1-1; abundance: -; d_gene: -; v_gene: TRBV27; CDR3nt: TGTGCCAGCAGTTTACCTACAGGGAACACTGAAGCTTTCTTT; CDR3aa: CASSLPTGNTEAFF
j_gene: TRBJ2-4; abundance: -; d_gene: TRBD2; v_gene: TRBV5-1; CDR3nt: TGCGCCAGCAGCTTAACCGGACTAGCGGGGGGGCCTGGCAAAAACATTCAGTACTTC; CDR3aa: CASSLTGLAGGPGKNIQYF
j_gene: TRBJ1-5; abundance: -; d_gene: -; v_gene: TRBV29-1; CDR3nt: TGCAGCGTCAGGCCCGTTAGGCCCCAGCATTTT; CDR3aa: CSVRPVRPQHF
j_gene: TRBJ1-1; abundance: -; d_gene: -; v_gene: TRBV7-9; CDR3nt: TGTGCCAGCAGCAGCTCTTCGAACACTGAAGCTTTCTTT; CDR3aa: CASSSSSNTEAFF
j_gene: TRBJ1-6; abundance: -; d_gene: TRBD1; v_gene: TRBV27; CDR3nt: TGTGCCAGCAGTTTATCAGGGACAGAGATACATTCCTATAATTCACCCCTCCACTTT; CDR3aa: CASSLSGTEIHSYNSPLHF
j_gene: TRBJ1-5; abundance: -; d_gene: -; v_gene: TRBV19; CDR3nt: TGTGCCAGTAGTTCGGGGGGCCCTGATTTACTGTCCCAGCATTTT; CDR3aa: CASSSGGPDLLSQHF
j_gene: TRBJ2-2; abundance: -; d_gene: -; v_gene: TRBV2; CDR3nt: TGTGCCAGCAGTCCCACTATGTCCGGGGAGCTGTTTTTT; CDR3aa: CASSPTMSGELFF
j_gene: TRBJ2-1; abundance: -; d_gene: -; v_gene: TRBV5-5; CDR3nt: TGTGCCAGCAGCTTGGGCGGGTCGGGGCAGTTCTTC; CDR3aa: CASSLGGSGQFF
j_gene: TRBJ2-3; abundance: -; d_gene: -; v_gene: TRBV11-3; CDR3nt: TGTGCCAGCAGCTTGGGGGGGCGAGGAACAGATACGCAGTATTTT; CDR3aa: CASSLGGRGTDTQYF
j_gene: TRBJ2-3; abundance: -; d_gene: -; v_gene: TRBV5-1; CDR3nt: TGCGCCAGCAGCCTGCGGAGCACAGATACGCAGTATTTT; CDR3aa: CASSLRSTDTQYF
j_gene: TRBJ1-3; abundance: -; d_gene: -; v_gene: TRBV11-2; CDR3nt: TGTGCCAGCAGCATATACGGGGGAAACACCATATATTTT; CDR3aa: CASSIYGGNTIYF
j_gene: TRBJ1-2; abundance: -; d_gene: TRBD1; v_gene: TRBV5-1; CDR3nt: TGCGCCAGCAGGAATGGGACAGTGGCTGCTAACTATGGCTACACCTTC; CDR3aa: CASRNGTVAANYGYTF
j_gene: TRBJ1-2; abundance: -; d_gene: -; v_gene: TRBV27; CDR3nt: TGTGCCAGCAGTTTAACGGGGTTCGGCTACACCTTC; CDR3aa: CASSLTGFGYTF